This is a list of T cell receptor beta chains from one sample in a study of T cells after yellow fever vaccination. TCRdb re-called the 5' RACE reads through MiXCR, storing one row per CDR3 protein. In the table there are 620,000 or so distinct CDR3 sequences, 17% of which are singletons. The sequencing here drew on PBMCs, taken 5 to 6 days after the first yellow fever vaccination. The source is a man between 18 and 29 years old who received the YFV17D yellow fever vaccine. Each CDR3 is given with its conserved first and last residue. Fields, in order: clone size, V gene, D gene, J gene, CDR3 DNA, CDR3 protein. D genes are given only for firm matches. Rows give clone size only sometimes, using once, few, many, or a class for an expanded clone.

-	TRBV29-1	TRBD1	TRBJ2-2	TGCAGCGCGACGACAGGGCTAACCGGGGAGCTGTTTTTT	CSATTGLTGELFF
few	TRBV10-3	-	TRBJ2-2	TGTGCCATCAGCCGGCAACAGGGCCTGGACGGGGAGCTGTTTTTT	CAISRQQGLDGELFF
few	TRBV6-2/TRBV6-3	-	TRBJ2-2	TGTGCCAGCAGTTACTTCCGCGGGGAGCTGTTTTTT	CASSYFRGELFF
few	TRBV6-2/TRBV6-3	-	TRBJ2-7	TGTGCCAGCAGTTCTACCGCCGCTCGTTCGGACGAGCAGTACTTC	CASSSTAARSDEQYF
many	TRBV5-1	-	TRBJ2-2	TGCGCCAGCAAGCCTAACGCGAACACCGGGGAGCTGTTTTTT	CASKPNANTGELFF
many	TRBV29-1	-	TRBJ2-1	TGCAGCGTTGTCGAGATCGGCTCCTACAATGAGCAGTTCTTC	CSVVEIGSYNEQFF
-	TRBV11-2	-	TRBJ2-1	TGTGCCAGCAGCTTCCCCTATGGTGGGCAGTTCTTC	CASSFPYGGQFF
many	TRBV10-3	TRBD1	TRBJ2-1	TGTGCCATCAGTGAGGCCGGGACAGGTCTGTTCTTC	CAISEAGTGLFF
-	TRBV6-5	TRBD2	TRBJ2-5	TGTGCCAGCAGTTACAGGCTAGCGGGGGGTCAAGAGACCCAGTACTTC	CASSYRLAGGQETQYF
-	TRBV4-1	-	TRBJ1-5	TGCGCCAGCAGGAAACATGGGGTAGGCAATCAGCCCCAGCATTTT	CASRKHGVGNQPQHF
-	TRBV19	TRBD1	TRBJ2-7	TGTGCCAGTAGTCCGTATCGTTCAGGGGGCTCTTACGAGCAGTACTTC	CASSPYRSGGSYEQYF
-	TRBV4-3	-	TRBJ2-1	TGCGCCAGCAGCCAGGGTCACGGACTCAATGAGCAGTTCTTC	CASSQGHGLNEQFF
-	TRBV20-1	-	TRBJ1-5	TGCAGTGCTAGCAGTGCTAGCAATCAGCCCCAGCATTTT	CSASSASNQPQHF
many	TRBV29-1	-	TRBJ2-7	TGCAGCGTTGAGTACACCAACGAGCAGTACTTC	CSVEYTNEQYF
-	TRBV29-1	TRBD2	TRBJ2-1	TGCAGCGTTGATTCGCTAGCGGGGGGCTCCTACAATGAGCAGTTCTTC	CSVDSLAGGSYNEQFF
few	TRBV4-1	-	TRBJ2-1	TGCGCCAGCAGCCAAGAATGGACAGATTGGGTCGATGAGCAGTTCTTC	CASSQEWTDWVDEQFF
-	TRBV4-3	-	TRBJ2-1	TGCGCCAGCAGCCAAGAGGCCCCCAAAAGGGTCAGTGAGCAGTTCTTC	CASSQEAPKRVSEQFF
few	TRBV20-1	TRBD2	TRBJ2-1	TGCAGTGCTAGAATTCGGGGGGGGGTGACCAATGAGCAGTTCTTC	CSARIRGGVTNEQFF
-	TRBV19	-	TRBJ1-5	TGTGCCAGTAGTATTGGGGGGTATAGCAATCAGCCCCAGCATTTT	CASSIGGYSNQPQHF
-	TRBV7-8	-	TRBJ2-7	TGTGCCAGCAGCTCTGGGGCAGTCTTCTCCTACGAGCAGTACTTC	CASSSGAVFSYEQYF
-	TRBV5-1	TRBD1	TRBJ1-2	TGCGCCAGCAGATTCGGGACAGCGCTCTATGGCTACACCTTC	CASRFGTALYGYTF
-	TRBV5-1	TRBD2	TRBJ2-2	TGCGCCAGCAGCTTACGGCTAGCGGGGGCGAACACCGGGGAGCTGTTTTTT	CASSLRLAGANTGELFF
-	TRBV21-1	-	TRBJ2-1	TGTGCCAGCAGCACGAGGACAGAGAACAATGAGCAGTTCTTC	CASSTRTENNEQFF
-	TRBV7-2	-	TRBJ2-2	TGTGCCAGCAGCCAACGCGGGGAGCTGTTTTTT	CASSQRGELFF
-	TRBV5-1	TRBD1	TRBJ1-6	TGCGCCAGCCGCAGGGGGCACTCCTATAATTCACCCCTCCACTTT	CASRRGHSYNSPLHF
-	TRBV5-4	-	TRBJ1-1	TGTGCCAGCAGCTTTTATGTAAACACTGAAGCTTTCTTT	CASSFYVNTEAFF
-	TRBV5-1	-	TRBJ2-6	TGCGCCAGCAGCTTGGCCGTCGGCTCTGGGGCCAACGTCCTGACTTTC	CASSLAVGSGANVLTF
-	TRBV7-9	TRBD2	TRBJ2-4	TGTGCCAGCAGCTTAGCGGGAGGGATTCAGTACTTC	CASSLAGGIQYF
many	TRBV12-3/TRBV12-4	TRBD2	TRBJ2-3	TGTGCCAGCAGTTTAGACCAGCGGGGGAGCACAGATACGCAGTATTTT	CASSLDQRGSTDTQYF
-	TRBV7-2	TRBD1	TRBJ2-5	TGTGCCAGCAGCTCCCGGGACAGGCTTAAGACCCAGTACTTC	CASSSRDRLKTQYF
-	TRBV9	-	TRBJ1-1	TGTGCCAGCAGCGACAGGAACACTGAAGCTTTCTTT	CASSDRNTEAFF
-	TRBV7-2	-	TRBJ2-3	TGTGCCAGCAGCCCGGACCCCTCCCGTACGCAGTATTTT	CASSPDPSRTQYF
few	TRBV4-3	TRBD2	TRBJ2-1	TGCGCCAGCAGCCCCTCGGTGACTAGCGGGGGCCTATCCGCCCACAATGATATCTTC	CASSPSVTSGGLSAHNDIF
-	TRBV2	-	TRBJ1-2	TGTGCCAGCAGTGAAGAAATCGGGGCCTATGGCTACACCTTC	CASSEEIGAYGYTF
few	TRBV4-3	-	TRBJ2-3	TGCGCCAGCAGCCAAGAAGTCCCAAAACCAAGCACAGATACGCAGTATTTT	CASSQEVPKPSTDTQYF
many	TRBV20-1	-	TRBJ2-2	TGCAGTGCTAGGCGCAGGGTGGGGGGTAACCTCGCGAACACCGGGGAGCTGTTTTTT	CSARRRVGGNLANTGELFF